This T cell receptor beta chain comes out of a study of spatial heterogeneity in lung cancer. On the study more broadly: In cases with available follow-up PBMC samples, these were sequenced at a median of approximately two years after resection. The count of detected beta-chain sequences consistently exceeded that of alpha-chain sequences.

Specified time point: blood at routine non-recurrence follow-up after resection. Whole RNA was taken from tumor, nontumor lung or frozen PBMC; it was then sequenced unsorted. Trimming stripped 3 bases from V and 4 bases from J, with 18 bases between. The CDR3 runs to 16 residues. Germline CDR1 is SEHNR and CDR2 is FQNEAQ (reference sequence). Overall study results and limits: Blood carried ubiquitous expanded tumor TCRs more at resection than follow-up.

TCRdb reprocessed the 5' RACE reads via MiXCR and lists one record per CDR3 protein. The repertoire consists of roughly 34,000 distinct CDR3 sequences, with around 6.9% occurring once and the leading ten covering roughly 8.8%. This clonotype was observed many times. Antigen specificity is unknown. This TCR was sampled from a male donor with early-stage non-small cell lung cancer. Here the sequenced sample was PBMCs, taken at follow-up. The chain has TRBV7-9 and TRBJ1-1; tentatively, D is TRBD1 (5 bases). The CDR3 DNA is TGTGCCAGCAGCTTCTCCCCGGGCACGGGGCTCACTGAAGCTTTCTTT. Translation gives CASSFSPGTGLTEAFF.